The 21 T cell receptor beta chains presented below share a single source sample, sequenced in a study of blood T cell repertoires in COVID-19. Sequencing used immunoSEQ multiplex PCR; TCRdb keeps in-frame clones, though not all of them. The sample has approximately 150,000 clones, 85% to 95% seen once. The sequenced sample was peripheral blood. The origin of the receptors is a woman in her sixties with COVID-19, enrolled during active disease.

The chain couples TRBV5-4 to TRBJ2-7; a weak D match, TRBD1 (6 bases). The CDR3 runs 13 residues. The V and J ends lost 6 bases and 5 bases respectively, with 15 bases between them. Germline assignment: CDR1 SGHNT and CDR2 YYREEE (reference sequence). CDR3 coding DNA: TGTGCCAGCACCGAGGTGGGGGCCCACGAGCAGTACTTC. It codes for CASTEVGAHEQYF.

This rearrangement joins TRBV13 to TRBJ2-6, with D hard to call. Trimming removed 0 bases from V and 0 bases from J, with 6 bases in between. Germline-derived CDR1 and CDR2 are PRHDT and FYEKMQ (reference sequence). The CDR3 consists of 16 residues. This chain's CDR3 is CASSLGHSSGANVLTF. As DNA, the CDR3 is TGTGCCAGCAGCTTAGGGCATAGCTCTGGGGCCAACGTCCTGACTTTC. The variable domain in full, with the rest retrieved from reference TRBV13 and TRBJ2-6, is AAGVIQSPRHLIKEKRETATLKCYPIPRHDTVYWYQQGPGQDPQFLISFYEKMQSDKGSIPDRFSAQQFSDYHSELNMSSLELGDSALYFCASSLGHSSGANVLTFGAGSRLTVL.

The rearrangement joins TRBV9 to TRBJ1-1, with 8 bases lining up with TRBD1. The V gene's germline CDR1 is SGDLS and CDR2 YYNGEE. After removal of 2 bases from V and 4 bases from J, the junction contained 7 bases not matched to a gene. This CDR3 is built from 15 residues. CDR3: CASSVGTGQFTEAFF. The CDR3 DNA reads TGTGCCAGCAGCGTCGGGACAGGACAATTCACTGAAGCTTTCTTT. The full variable domain, completed using reference TRBV9 and TRBJ1-1, is DSGVTQTPKHLITATGQRVTLRCSPRSGDLSVYWYQQSLDQGLQFLIQYYNGEERAKGNILERFSAQQFPDLHSELNLSSLELGDSALYFCASSVGTGQFTEAFFGQGTRLTVV.

This clone was recorded once. The chain joins TRBV18 to TRBJ2-2; 9 bases are a match to TRBD1. Germline assignment: CDR1 KGHSH and CDR2 LQKENI. The CDR3 consists of 16 residues. Unmatched junction bases numbered 8, after V lost 8 bases and J lost 1 base. This chain's CDR3 is CASLGPDRGNTGELFF. The CDR3 bases are TGTGCCAGCCTAGGCCCGGACAGGGGGAACACCGGGGAGCTGTTTTTT. The whole variable domain, filled in from reference TRBV18 and TRBJ2-2, reads NAGVMQNPRHLVRRRGQEARLRCSPMKGHSHVYWYRQLPEEGLKFMVYLQKENIIDESGMPKERFSAEFPKEGPSILRIQQVVRGDSAAYFCASLGPDRGNTGELFFGEGSRLTVL.

This chain connects TRBV5-1 to TRBJ1-1; D not resolved. The CDR3 runs 13 residues. The V gene lost 6 bases and the J gene lost 2 bases, with 11 bases spanning the gap. Germline lookup yields CDR1 SGHRS and CDR2 YFSETQ. CDR3 coding DNA: TGCGCCAGCAAACTCGCGGGAAACACTGAAGCTTTCTTT. Protein product: CASKLAGNTEAFF. Full variable domain (outside the CDR3, taken from reference TRBV5-1 and TRBJ1-1): KAGVTQTPRYLIKTRGQQVTLSCSPISGHRSVSWYQQTPGQGLQFLFEYFSETQRNKGNFPGRFSGRQFSNSRSEMNVSTLELGDSALYLCASKLAGNTEAFFGQGTRLTVV.

The gene calls are TRBV12-2 and TRBJ1-6. TRBV12-2 has pseudogene status. The length of the CDR3 is 14 residues. CDR3 coding DNA: TGTGCAAGCGTCCGGAGGTCCTATAATTCACCCCTCCACTTT. This sequence encodes CASVRRSYNSPLHF.

V is TRBV12-3 or TRBV12-4 and J is TRBJ1-5; possible D gene TRBD1, 5 bases. Trimming removed 8 bases from V and 7 bases from J, with 12 bases in between. The CDR3 has 12 amino acids. In DNA form, the CDR3 reads TGTGCCAGCGGGGGGATCTCGCAGCCCCAGCATTTT. This gives the protein CASGGISQPQHF.

V is TRBV5-1 and J is TRBJ2-1; 9 bases match TRBD1. CDR1 is SGHRS and CDR2 is YFSETQ in the germline V gene. The CDR3 consists of 15 residues. With V trimmed by 2 bases and J by 6 bases, 6 bases remained unmatched. DNA of the CDR3: TGCGCCAGCAGCTTACAGGGGGCGTCAAGCAATGAGCAGTTCTTC. Its translation: CASSLQGASSNEQFF.

The V call is TRBV7-3, the J call TRBJ2-5, with D perhaps matching TRBD1 (6 bases). There are 15 residues in the CDR3. Per the germline V gene, CDR1 is SGHTA and CDR2 is FQGTGA. Trimming removed 2 bases at V and 1 base at J, with 11 bases between. DNA of the CDR3: TGTGCCAGCAGCTTATTAGGACAGACCCAAGAGACCCAGTACTTC. Its protein is CASSLLGQTQETQYF.

This sequence joins TRBV5-8 and TRBJ2-7, with D possibly TRBD1 on 6 matching bases. The V gene lost 4 bases and the J gene lost 4 bases, with 12 bases spanning the gap. CDR1 is SGHTS, CDR2 YDEGEE, per germline. This CDR3 spans 13 amino acids. CDR3 DNA sequence: TGTGCCAGCAGCCGCGAGACAGGTTACGAGCAGTACTTC. This encodes CASSRETGYEQYF.

This rearrangement joins TRBV5-6 to TRBJ1-3; D is perhaps TRBD1 (5 bases). This CDR3 contains 14 residues. The germline V gene has CDR1 SGHDT and CDR2 YYEEEE. V was cut by 6 bases and J by 4 bases, with 14 bases left in between. CDR3 coding DNA: TGTGCCAGCACCCTTGGGGGGACGGGAAACACCATATATTTT. Translation gives CASTLGGTGNTIYF.

The V call is TRBV2, the J call TRBJ1-4; D is possibly TRBD1 (5 bases). Germline loops: CDR1 SNHLY, CDR2 FYNNEI. With 8 bases removed from V and 4 bases from J, the gap between germline ends came to 14 bases. The CDR3 runs 14 residues. The CDR3 here is CASFWGSFNEKLFF. The CDR3, as DNA: TGTGCCAGCTTCTGGGGCAGCTTTAATGAAAAACTGTTTTTT.

The count of this clone is one. V gene TRBV4-1 combines with J gene TRBJ1-5; D remains ambiguous. The CDR3 sequence is 15 residues long. V was shortened by 1 base and J by 3 bases, with 10 bases between the two germline ends. CDR1 MGHRA and CDR2 YSYEKL come from the germline V gene. The CDR3 DNA follows: TGCGCCAGCAGCCAAGGTCAGGTGCTCAATCAGCCCCAGCATTTT. Translated, it gives CASSQGQVLNQPQHF.

The genes are TRBV5-1 and TRBJ2-1, with D maybe TRBD2 (5 bases). The CDR3 spans 14 residues. V lost 4 bases, J lost 3 bases, and 11 bases lay in between. CDR1 and CDR2 (germline): SGHRS, YFSETQ. The CDR3 sequence is CASSTRTDYNEQFF. In DNA, the CDR3 is TGCGCCAGCAGCACACGGACTGACTACAATGAGCAGTTCTTC.

The chain is built from TRBV7-6 and TRBJ1-2; D might be TRBD1 (6 bases). The V and J ends lost 3 bases and 6 bases respectively, with 26 bases between them. This CDR3 is built from 18 residues. Per the germline V gene, CDR1 is SGHVS and CDR2 is FNYEAQ. In nucleotides, the CDR3 is TGTGCCAGCAGCTTTTCACAGGGTAATTCTATCTCCTTCGATGGCTACACCTTC. Translation: CASSFSQGNSISFDGYTF.

J is TRBJ1-5 and V is TRBV19, with TRBD1 identical over 7 bases. The germline V gene encodes CDR1 LNHDA and CDR2 SQIVND (reference sequence). CDR3 length: 15 residues. Trimming cost V 4 bases and J 0 bases; bases outside gene matches: 3. The CDR3 loop reads CASSTTGRSNQPQHF. CDR3 sequence (DNA): TGTGCCAGTAGTACGACAGGGCGTAGCAATCAGCCCCAGCATTTT.

The V call is TRBV7-2, the J call TRBJ1-4; D gene ambiguous. Germline V gene lookup returns CDR1 SGHTA and CDR2 FQGNSA. V gave up 3 bases and J gave up 5 bases, with 7 bases separating them. The CDR3 extends over 13 amino acids. In nucleotides, the CDR3 is TGTGCCAGCAGCTTTACCGGGAATGAAAAACTGTTTTTT. Translation: CASSFTGNEKLFF. The whole variable domain, filled in from reference TRBV7-2 and TRBJ1-4, reads GAGVSQSPSNKVTEKGKDVELRCDPISGHTALYWYRQSLGQGLEFLIYFQGNSAPDKSGLPSDRFSAERTGGSVSTLTIQRTQQEDSAVYLCASSFTGNEKLFFGSGTQLSVL.

In this sample, this clone turned up once. The chain couples TRBV25-1 to TRBJ1-3; D gene unclear. The length of the CDR3 is 14 residues. Per germline, CDR1 MGHDK and CDR2 SYGVNS. Trimming removed 2 bases from V and 0 bases from J, with 5 bases in between. CDR3 loop: CASSEPGSGNTIYF. As DNA, the CDR3 is TGTGCCAGCAGTGAACCCGGCTCTGGAAACACCATATATTTT.

The rearrangement joins TRBV6-2 or TRBV6-3 to TRBJ2-2; 7 positions match TRBD1. This CDR3 is built from 17 residues. V dropped 4 bases and J dropped 1; count of bases not matched to a gene: 9. Per the germline V gene, CDR1 is MNHEY and CDR2 is SVGEGT. The CDR3 coding sequence is TGTGCCAGCAGTTCCGATCGGACAGGCCTGAACACCGGGGAGCTGTTTTTT. It encodes CASSSDRTGLNTGELFF.

V and J are TRBV19 and TRBJ1-1; 10 bases are a match to TRBD1. Looked up from germline, CDR1 is LNHDA and CDR2 is SQIVND (reference sequence). CDR3 length equals 17 residues. The trim removed 3 bases at V and 4 bases at J, leaving 11 bases unmatched. The CDR3 loop reads CASSMRGTGVRGTEAFF. CDR3 coding DNA: TGTGCCAGTAGTATGCGTGGGACAGGGGTTCGAGGCACTGAAGCTTTCTTT. The variable domain in full, with the rest retrieved from reference TRBV19 and TRBJ1-1, is DGGITQSPKYLFRKEGQNVTLSCEQNLNHDAMYWYRQDPGQGLRLIYYSQIVNDFQKGDIAEGYSVSREKKESFPLTVTSAQKNPTAFYLCASSMRGTGVRGTEAFFGQGTRLTVV.

On this clone itself: Other DNA sequences in this specimen translate into the identical CDR3. The chain links TRBV12-3 or TRBV12-4 to TRBJ1-5; tentatively, D is TRBD1 (6 bases). The ends were cut back, 3 bases at V and 7 bases at J, with 7 bases in the middle. The length of the CDR3 is 12 residues. As DNA, the CDR3 is TGTGCCAGCAGTTTTAGGGGGCAGCCCCAGCATTTT. It codes for CASSFRGQPQHF.